The 13 T cell receptor beta chains reported below all come from one sample, sequenced in a study of T cell responses to AZD1222 COVID-19 vaccine. Clones were sequenced by immunoSEQ multiplex PCR, and TCRdb holds only the in-frame ones, with some missing. The sample consists of 100,000 to 150,000 clones, roughly 90% of them appearing once. The sample consisted of peripheral blood, taken on day 0 of AZD1222 vaccination. These receptors all come from an adult in good health.

The chain links TRBV12-3 or TRBV12-4 to TRBJ2-4; D not resolved. V was pared by 2 bases and J by 1 base, with 3 bases between. The CDR3 contains 13 residues. CDR3 nucleotide sequence: TGTGCCAGCAGTTTACAGGCCAAAAACATTCAGTACTTC. Translated: CASSLQAKNIQYF.

The chain has TRBV5-4 and TRBJ2-5, with a tentative D call TRBD1 (6 bases). V was pared by 4 bases and J by 2 bases, with 15 bases between. This CDR3 has 15 amino acids. Germline CDR1 SGHNT, CDR2 YYREEE (reference sequence). The chain's CDR3 is CASSPGTRAQETQYF. The CDR3 nucleotides are TGTGCCAGCAGCCCAGGGACAAGAGCGCAAGAGACCCAGTACTTC.

This chain connects TRBV28 to TRBJ2-7; 11 nucleotides match TRBD1. The V segment lost 6 bases and the J segment 3 bases; nucleotides outside the gene matches: 7. The CDR3 is made up of 15 amino acids. Germline-derived CDR1 and CDR2 are MDHEN and SYDVKM. This CDR3 is CASSEGTGGFYEQYF. As DNA, the CDR3 is TGTGCCAGCAGCGAGGGGACAGGGGGTTTCTACGAGCAGTACTTC.

V gene TRBV30 combines with J gene TRBJ1-2; D may be TRBD1 (5 bases). Germline-derived CDR1 and CDR2 are GTSNPN and SVGIG (reference sequence). Trimming stripped 0 bases from V and 6 bases from J, with 17 bases between. CDR3 length: 15 amino acids. CDR3 bases: TGTGCCTGGAGTGTGGCAGGGAACGGATGGAATGGCTACACCTTC. It encodes CAWSVAGNGWNGYTF.

The chain carries TRBV12-5 and TRBJ2-1; D gene uncertain. The CDR3 length is 14 residues. Trimming left V 5 bases short and J 5 bases short, with 13 bases between. The germline V gene encodes CDR1 LGHNT and CDR2 FRNRAP. CDR3 in DNA: TGTGCTAGTGGTCTATCCAGTGGGCACAATGAGCAGTTCTTC. Its translation: CASGLSSGHNEQFF.

This chain joins TRBV25-1 and TRBJ2-2; D uncertain. This CDR3 region has 16 residues. The V gene's germline CDR1 is MGHDK and CDR2 SYGVNS. Between the trimmed V and J ends, which lost 4 bases and 0 bases, there was a span of 12 bases. CDR3 sequence reads: CASSGHLDSNTGELFF. Written as DNA, the CDR3 is TGTGCCAGCAGTGGACACTTAGATTCGAACACCGGGGAGCTGTTTTTT. Drawing the rest from reference TRBV25-1 and TRBJ2-2, the complete variable domain is EADIYQTPRYLVIGTGKKITLECSQTMGHDKMYWYQQDPGMELHLIHYSYGVNSTEKGDLSSESTVSRIRTEHFPLTLESARPSHTSQYLCASSGHLDSNTGELFFGEGSRLTVL.

The chain carries TRBV5-1 and TRBJ2-1, with D perhaps matching TRBD1 (6 bases). From germline, CDR1 is SGHRS and CDR2 YFSETQ. Trimming removed 3 bases at V and 0 bases at J, with 16 bases between. CDR3 length: 17 residues. DNA for the CDR3: TGCGCCAGCAGCTGGGCCGGGACACCCAACTCCTACAATGAGCAGTTCTTC. Encoded protein: CASSWAGTPNSYNEQFF.

The CDR3 protein is CASSRPASGRSGEQYF. The CDR3 nucleotides read TGTGCCAGCAGCCGACCCGCTAGCGGGAGGTCGGGCGAGCAGTACTTC. The chain joins TRBV7-6 to TRBJ2-7; 11 bases map to TRBD2. The CDR3 extends over 16 amino acids. The V segment lost 5 bases and the J segment 6 bases; nucleotides outside the gene matches: 12. Germline V gives CDR1 SGHVS, CDR2 FNYEAQ.

This chain connects TRBV7-9 to TRBJ2-3; D remains unclear. Germline lookup yields CDR1 SEHNR and CDR2 FQNEAQ (reference sequence). The CDR3 covers 17 residues. The V end was cut by 0 bases, the J end by 2 bases, with 15 bases between. The CDR3 region has the DNA TGTGCCAGCAGCTTAGCGGAGTTGGTGGGCTACACAGATACGCAGTATTTT. As protein: CASSLAELVGYTDTQYF.

The J gene is TRBJ2-7, the V gene TRBV19; a possible D gene is TRBD2 (7 bases). This CDR3 has 16 amino acids. V was clipped by 8 bases and J by 5 bases, with 25 bases between them. The germline CDR1 and CDR2 sequences are LNHDA and SQIVND (reference sequence). As DNA, the CDR3 is TGTGCCAGTTCCCGTTTTTCAGGGGCGGGAGTAAACGAGCAGTACTTC. Protein product: CASSRFSGAGVNEQYF. The full variable domain, in which reference TRBV19 and TRBJ2-7 provide the parts outside the CDR3, is DGGITQSPKYLFRKEGQNVTLSCEQNLNHDAMYWYRQDPGQGLRLIYYSQIVNDFQKGDIAEGYSVSREKKESFPLTVTSAQKNPTAFYLCASSRFSGAGVNEQYFGPGTRLTVT.

The V and J genes are TRBV2 and TRBJ2-7; 7 bases are a match to TRBD1. V lost 1 base, J lost 0 bases, and 9 bases stayed unmatched. Germline V gene data show CDR1 as SNHLY and CDR2 as FYNNEI. The CDR3 totals 17 residues. CDR3: CASSEGPTGVSSYEQYF. The CDR3 DNA sequence: TGTGCCAGCAGTGAAGGCCCCACAGGGGTTAGCTCCTACGAGCAGTACTTC.

The rearrangement joins TRBV7-3 to TRBJ2-7, with TRBD2 identical over 8 bases. The J segment lost 2 bases and the V segment lost 5 bases, leaving 11 bases of the junction unmatched. The CDR3 is 16 amino acids. CDR1 SGHTA and CDR2 FQGTGA come from the germline V gene. The chain's CDR3 is CASSPARAGGPYEQYF. In DNA, the CDR3 is TGTGCCAGCAGCCCCGCGAGGGCGGGAGGACCCTACGAGCAGTACTTC.

The rearrangement uses TRBV5-6 and TRBJ2-5; D may be TRBD2 (5 bases). This CDR3 comprises 16 residues. V lost 2 bases and J lost 1, with 15 bases in between. Looked up from germline, CDR1 is SGHDT and CDR2 is YYEEEE. For the CDR3, the DNA is TGTGCCAGCAGCTTTCGACCCAAAAGCGGCCAAGAGACCCAGTACTTC. Translated, it gives CASSFRPKSGQETQYF.